The sequence of this T cell receptor (beta chain) was determined in a study of T cells in localized non-small cell lung cancer. General study points: The study detected a median roughly 57 of the top 100 tumor clones in adjacent lung. There was higher T cell clonality in uninvolved adjacent lung than in tumor, and it was highest there.

Of note for this clone: What it binds is not known.

The assay was immunoSEQ multiplex PCR, and TCRdb's table has in-frame clones only and misses some. Of about 40,000 clones listed, about 87% are singletons. In germline, CDR1 is SNHLY, CDR2 FYNNEI. V lost 7 bases to trimming and J lost 7 bases; unmatched junction nucleotides: 2. The CDR3 length is 12 residues. This receptor was taken from a man between 18 and 49 years old with stage I lung adenocarcinoma. Source: peripheral blood, taken before any cancer treatment. This chain joins TRBV2 and TRBJ2-2, with 8 bases that match TRBD2. Written as DNA, the CDR3 is TGTGCCAGCAAACTAGCGGTCGGGGAGCTGTTTTTT. This translates into CASKLAVGELFF.